What follows is one TCR beta chain and its context. This entry comes from a study of T cell responses to AZD1222 COVID-19 vaccine. The CDR3 has 14 residues. Trimming removed 0 bases from V and 4 bases from J, with 10 bases in between. Germline CDR1 SGDLS, CDR2 YYNGEE. The method was immunoSEQ multiplex PCR; TCRdb's version includes in-frame clones alone and lacks a portion of them. Of 95,000 to 110,000 clones in the sample, 89% are singletons; the top ten hold approximately 7%. The receptor's source is an adult in good health. V usage is TRBV9 and J usage is TRBJ1-1, with D tentatively TRBD1 (6 bases). The source was peripheral blood, collected on day 0 of AZD1222 vaccination. In DNA form, the CDR3 reads TGTGCCAGCAGCGTAGGGCAGGGGCTCACTGAAGCTTTCTTT. This sequence encodes CASSVGQGLTEAFF. Supplemented by reference TRBV9 and TRBJ1-1, the full variable domain reads DSGVTQTPKHLITATGQRVTLRCSPRSGDLSVYWYQQSLDQGLQFLIQYYNGEERAKGNILERFSAQQFPDLHSELNLSSLELGDSALYFCASSVGQGLTEAFFGQGTRLTVV.